Following are 10 T cell receptor beta chains from one sample sequenced in a study of cytomegalovirus exposure and HLA in healthy donors (dated by TCRdb to between 2016 and 2019). The library was generated by the immunoSEQ multiplex PCR assay. TCRdb took this table from immuneACCESS and kept in-frame rearrangements with V and J called. Such tables lack part of the clones; where checked against another copy, unresolved V genes explain under half of the gap, and the rest is unexplained. Counted in this sample were hundreds of thousands of clones; around 89% of them appeared once. Roughly 0.93% of the sample rests with the top ten. The source material was PBMCs. The receptor source for this set is a woman younger than 30 in good health and CMV-seronegative.

The rearrangement uses TRBV19 and TRBJ2-7, with 7 bases fitting TRBD1. The length of the CDR3 is 13 residues. Germline V gene data show CDR1 as LNHDA and CDR2 as SQIVND (reference sequence). The V segment lost 5 bases and the J segment 3 bases; nucleotides outside the gene matches: 4. The CDR3 nucleotides read TGTGCCAGTAGTGGGGACAGAGTCTACGAGCAGTACTTC. Its protein is CASSGDRVYEQYF. The complete variable domain, with remaining parts taken from reference TRBV19 and TRBJ2-7, reads DGGITQSPKYLFRKEGQNVTLSCEQNLNHDAMYWYRQDPGQGLRLIYYSQIVNDFQKGDIAEGYSVSREKKESFPLTVTSAQKNPTAFYLCASSGDRVYEQYFGPGTRLTVT.

The chain couples TRBV2 to TRBJ2-7; D may be TRBD1 (5 bases). V was shortened by 8 bases and J by 2 bases, with 13 bases between the two germline ends. The CDR3 sequence is 13 residues long. CDR1 and CDR2 from the germline V gene are SNHLY and FYNNEI. DNA for the CDR3: TGTGCCAGCGGTACAGGTTTAACCTACGAGCAGTACTTC. Amino acid sequence: CASGTGLTYEQYF.

Comment on this clone: The same CDR3 is also encoded by other DNA sequences in this sample. The chain joins TRBV6-5 to TRBJ2-7; possibly TRBD1 for D (6 bases). The CDR3 has 12 amino acids. Per the germline V gene, CDR1 is MNHEY and CDR2 is SVGAGI. Between the trimmed V and J ends, which lost 5 bases and 6 bases, there was a span of 11 bases. The CDR3: CASSHTRGEQYF. CDR3 in DNA: TGTGCCAGCAGTCATACCAGGGGCGAGCAGTACTTC.

The rearrangement uses TRBV6-1 and TRBJ2-3; tentatively, D is TRBD1 (6 bases). The V gene's germline CDR1 is MNHNS and CDR2 SASEGT. There are 15 residues in the CDR3. Trimming pared 3 bases from V and 2 bases from J, leaving 12 bases between. CDR3 amino acids: CASSDWTAYTDTQYF. The CDR3 DNA is TGTGCCAGCAGTGATTGGACAGCCTACACAGATACGCAGTATTTT.

The chain is built from TRBV5-4 and TRBJ1-1, with a possible D match to TRBD1 (6 bases). Trimming took 4 bases from V and 3 from J, leaving 10 bases between them. CDR1 is SGHNT and CDR2 is YYREEE in the germline V gene (reference sequence). The CDR3 is made up of 13 amino acids. The CDR3 DNA reads TGTGCCAGCAGCCCCCCAGGGGACACTGAAGCTTTCTTT. Translating it yields CASSPPGDTEAFF. The variable domain in full, completed from reference TRBV5-4 and TRBJ1-1, reads ETGVTQSPTHLIKTRGQQVTLRCSSQSGHNTVSWYQQALGQGPQFIFQYYREEENGRGNFPPRFSGLQFPNYSSELNVNALELDDSALYLCASSPPGDTEAFFGQGTRLTVV.

The chain's CDR3 is CASSLNKGAYSNQPQHF. The CDR3 coding sequence is TGTGCCAGCAGTTTAAATAAGGGAGCGTATAGCAATCAGCCCCAGCATTTT. The chain uses TRBV28 and TRBJ1-5; D not certain. The germline V and J ends were trimmed by 2 bases and 0 bases, with 14 bases remaining between them. The CDR3 totals 17 residues. The germline CDR1 and CDR2 sequences are MDHEN and SYDVKM.

The rearrangement links TRBV2 to TRBJ2-1; D might be TRBD2 (5 bases). V shed 6 bases and J shed 6 bases, with 12 bases lying between them. The length of the CDR3 is 13 residues. Germline CDR1 is SNHLY and CDR2 is FYNNEI. The CDR3 sequence is CASSGVSINEQFF. CDR3 in DNA: TGTGCCAGCAGCGGGGTTTCAATCAATGAGCAGTTCTTC.

The gene calls are TRBV18 and TRBJ2-5; the D is unclear. V gave up 1 base and J gave up 3 bases, with 6 bases separating them. This CDR3 region has 13 residues. Per germline, CDR1 KGHSH and CDR2 LQKENI. CDR3 loop: CASSPRPKETQYF. As DNA, the CDR3 is TGTGCCAGCTCACCACGGCCGAAAGAGACCCAGTACTTC.

This sequence joins TRBV19 and TRBJ1-2, with D hard to call. V was trimmed by 5 bases and J by 3 bases, leaving 16 bases between them. This CDR3 comprises 15 residues. Germline values: CDR1 LNHDA, CDR2 SQIVND (reference sequence). Written as DNA, the CDR3 is TGTGCCAGTAGTGTTACGGTGGACTCCGACTATGGCTACACCTTC. Encoded protein: CASSVTVDSDYGYTF.

The chain couples TRBV27 to TRBJ2-1; a weak D match, TRBD2 (6 bases). Germline lookup yields CDR1 MNHEY and CDR2 SMNVEV (reference sequence). The CDR3 contains 16 residues. Trimming cost V 5 bases and J 4 bases, with 18 bases left between them. CDR3 DNA sequence: TGTGCCAGCAGTCCCCGTCGGGGGTCCCCTTACAATGAGCAGTTCTTC. This gives the protein CASSPRRGSPYNEQFF.